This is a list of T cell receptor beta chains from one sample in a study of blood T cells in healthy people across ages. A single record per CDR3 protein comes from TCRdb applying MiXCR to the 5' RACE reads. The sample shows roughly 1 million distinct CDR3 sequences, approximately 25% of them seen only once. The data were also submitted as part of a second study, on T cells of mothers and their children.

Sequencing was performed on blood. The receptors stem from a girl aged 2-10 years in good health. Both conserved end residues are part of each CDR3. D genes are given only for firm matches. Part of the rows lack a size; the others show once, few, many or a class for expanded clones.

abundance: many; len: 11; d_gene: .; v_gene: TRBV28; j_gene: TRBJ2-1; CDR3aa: CASSFDWEQFF; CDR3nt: TGTGCCAGCAGTTTCGACTGGGAGCAGTTCTTC
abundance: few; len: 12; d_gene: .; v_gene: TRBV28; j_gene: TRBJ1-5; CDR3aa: CASSFPHQPQHF; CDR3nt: TGTGCCAGCAGTTTCCCGCATCAGCCCCAGCATTTT
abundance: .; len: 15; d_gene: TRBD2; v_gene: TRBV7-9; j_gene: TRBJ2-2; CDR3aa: CASSWTSAATGELFF; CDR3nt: TGTGCCAGCAGCTGGACTAGCGCGGCGACCGGGGAGCTGTTTTTT
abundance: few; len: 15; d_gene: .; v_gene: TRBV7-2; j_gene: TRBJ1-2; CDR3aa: CASSLAGGNNYGYTF; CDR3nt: TGTGCCAGCAGCTTAGCTGGCGGTAACAACTATGGCTACACCTTC
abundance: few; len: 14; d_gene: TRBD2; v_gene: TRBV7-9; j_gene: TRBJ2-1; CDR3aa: CASSLGISGGEQFF; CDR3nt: TGTGCCAGCAGCTTAGGGATTAGCGGGGGGGAGCAGTTCTTC
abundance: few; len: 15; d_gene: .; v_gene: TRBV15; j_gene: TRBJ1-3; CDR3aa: CATSRDTRSGNTIYF; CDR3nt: TGTGCCACCAGCAGAGACACCCGCTCTGGAAACACCATATATTTT
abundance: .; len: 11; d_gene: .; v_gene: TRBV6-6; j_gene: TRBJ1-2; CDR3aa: CAAGPSYGYTF; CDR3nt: TGTGCAGCCGGGCCATCCTATGGCTACACCTTC
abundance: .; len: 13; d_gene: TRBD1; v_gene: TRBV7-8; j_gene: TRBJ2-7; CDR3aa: CASTLGGGYEQYF; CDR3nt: TGTGCCAGCACATTAGGGGGCGGCTACGAGCAGTACTTC
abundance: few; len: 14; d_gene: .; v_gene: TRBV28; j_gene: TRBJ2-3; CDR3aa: CASSFAGKADTQYF; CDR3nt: TGTGCCAGCAGTTTTGCGGGGAAGGCAGATACGCAGTATTTT
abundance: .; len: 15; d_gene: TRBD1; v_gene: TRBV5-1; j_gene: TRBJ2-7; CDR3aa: CASSLTGTARYEQYF; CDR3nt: TGCGCCAGCAGCTTGACCGGGACAGCGCGCTACGAGCAGTACTTC
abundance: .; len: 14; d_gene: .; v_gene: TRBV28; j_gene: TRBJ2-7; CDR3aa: CASSEIRRGYEQYF; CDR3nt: TGTGCCAGCAGCGAGATTCGCCGCGGCTACGAGCAGTACTTC
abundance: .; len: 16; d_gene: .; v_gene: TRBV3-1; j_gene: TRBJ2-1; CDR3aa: CASSQDRGPIYNEQFF; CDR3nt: TGTGCCAGCAGCCAAGATCGGGGGCCCATCTACAATGAGCAGTTCTTC
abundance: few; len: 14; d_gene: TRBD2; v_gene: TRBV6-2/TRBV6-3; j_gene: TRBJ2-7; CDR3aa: CAVRPSGGSYEQYF; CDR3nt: TGTGCCGTACGACCTAGCGGGGGCTCCTACGAGCAGTACTTC
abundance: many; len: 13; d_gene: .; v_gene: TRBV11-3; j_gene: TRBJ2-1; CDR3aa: CASSPDYYNEQFF; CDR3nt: TGCGCCAGCAGCCCGGACTATTACAATGAGCAGTTCTTC
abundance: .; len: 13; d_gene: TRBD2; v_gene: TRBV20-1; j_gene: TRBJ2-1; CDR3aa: CSAHRDYYNEQFF; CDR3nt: TGCAGTGCTCACCGGGACTACTACAATGAGCAGTTCTTC
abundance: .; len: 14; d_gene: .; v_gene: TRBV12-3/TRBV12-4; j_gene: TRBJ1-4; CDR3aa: CASSFSGSREKLFF; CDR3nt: TGTGCCAGCAGTTTCTCGGGCAGTCGGGAAAAACTGTTTTTT
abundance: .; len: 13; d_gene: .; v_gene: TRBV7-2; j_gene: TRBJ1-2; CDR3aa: CASSTLVSYGYTF; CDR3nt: TGTGCCAGCAGCACCCTTGTTAGCTATGGCTACACCTTC
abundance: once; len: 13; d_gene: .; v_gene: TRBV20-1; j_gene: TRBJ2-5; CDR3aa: CSAVITGTETQYF; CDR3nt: TGCAGTGCCGTAATTACCGGGACAGAGACCCAGTACTTC
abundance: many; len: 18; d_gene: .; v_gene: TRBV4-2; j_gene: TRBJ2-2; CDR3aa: CASSQADSLGTYAGELFF; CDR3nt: TGTGCCAGCAGCCAAGCGGACAGTCTCGGGACTTATGCCGGGGAGCTGTTTTTT
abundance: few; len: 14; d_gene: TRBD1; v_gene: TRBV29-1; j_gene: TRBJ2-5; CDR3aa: CSVVSDRGRETQYF; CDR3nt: TGCAGCGTTGTTTCGGACAGGGGGCGAGAGACCCAGTACTTC
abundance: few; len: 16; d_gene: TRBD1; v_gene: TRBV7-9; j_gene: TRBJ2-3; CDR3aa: CASSPPGQANTDTQYF; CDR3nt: TGTGCCAGCAGCCCCCCGGGACAGGCAAACACAGATACGCAGTATTTT
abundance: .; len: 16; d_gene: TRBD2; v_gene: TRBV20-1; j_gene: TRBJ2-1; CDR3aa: CSAREGTSGGSNEQFF; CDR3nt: TGCAGTGCTAGAGAAGGGACTAGCGGGGGCTCCAATGAGCAGTTCTTC
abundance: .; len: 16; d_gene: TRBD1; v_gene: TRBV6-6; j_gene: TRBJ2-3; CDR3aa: CASSTSRDRVTDTQYF; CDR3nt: TGTGCCAGCAGCACTAGTCGGGACAGGGTCACAGATACGCAGTATTTT
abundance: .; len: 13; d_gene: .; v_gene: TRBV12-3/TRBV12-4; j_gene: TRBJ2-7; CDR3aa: CASSFGGLDEQYF; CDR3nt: TGTGCCAGCAGTTTTGGGGGGCTGGACGAGCAGTACTTC
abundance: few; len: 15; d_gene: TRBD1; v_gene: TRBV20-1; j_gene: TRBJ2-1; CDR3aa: CSARVRDRGFNEQFF; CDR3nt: TGCAGTGCTAGGGTCCGGGACAGGGGGTTCAATGAGCAGTTCTTC
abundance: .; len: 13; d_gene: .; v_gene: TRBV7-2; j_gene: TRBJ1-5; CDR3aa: CASSLGTGRPQHF; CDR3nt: TGTGCCAGCAGCTTAGGGACCGGGCGGCCCCAGCATTTT
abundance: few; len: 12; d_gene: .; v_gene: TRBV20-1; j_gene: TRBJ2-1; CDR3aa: CSARDLYNEQFF; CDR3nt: TGCAGTGCAAGGGACCTCTACAATGAGCAGTTCTTC
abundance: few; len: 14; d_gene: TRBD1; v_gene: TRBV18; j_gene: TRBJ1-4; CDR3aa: CASSAGQVNEKLFF; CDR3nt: TGTGCCAGCTCCGCGGGACAGGTTAATGAAAAACTGTTTTTT
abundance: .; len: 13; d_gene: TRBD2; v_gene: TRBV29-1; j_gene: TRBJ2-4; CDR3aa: CSVTLAGKNIQYF; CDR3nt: TGCAGCGTCACACTAGCGGGCAAAAACATTCAGTACTTC
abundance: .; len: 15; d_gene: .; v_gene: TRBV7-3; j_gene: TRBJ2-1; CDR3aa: CASSPIGSHTDEQFF; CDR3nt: TGTGCCAGCAGCCCAATAGGGAGCCATACGGATGAGCAGTTCTTC
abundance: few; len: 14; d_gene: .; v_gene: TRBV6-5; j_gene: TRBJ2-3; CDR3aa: CASSYSSDLDTQYF; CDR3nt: TGTGCCAGCAGTTACTCTTCGGATCTAGATACGCAGTATTTT
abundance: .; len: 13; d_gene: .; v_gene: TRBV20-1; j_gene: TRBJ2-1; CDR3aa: CSARGPSGNEQFF; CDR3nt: TGCAGTGCTAGGGGCCCGAGCGGGAATGAGCAGTTCTTC
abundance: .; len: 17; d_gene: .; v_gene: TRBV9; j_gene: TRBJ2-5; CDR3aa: CASSVANTGFWRETQYF; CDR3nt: TGTGCCAGCAGCGTAGCGAACACAGGGTTTTGGAGGGAGACCCAGTACTTC
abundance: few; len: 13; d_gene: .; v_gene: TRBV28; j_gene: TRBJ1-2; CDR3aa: CASSLARAEGYTF; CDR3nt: TGTGCCAGCAGCCTAGCCCGGGCTGAGGGCTACACCTTC
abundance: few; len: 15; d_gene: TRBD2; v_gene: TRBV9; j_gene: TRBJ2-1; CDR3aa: CASNRLAGGPGEQFF; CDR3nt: TGTGCCAGCAATCGGCTAGCGGGGGGGCCGGGTGAGCAGTTCTTC
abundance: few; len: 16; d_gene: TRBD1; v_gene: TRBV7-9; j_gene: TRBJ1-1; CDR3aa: CASSLAGGGGDTEAFF; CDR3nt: TGTGCCAGCAGCCTAGCAGGGGGAGGAGGCGACACTGAAGCTTTCTTT
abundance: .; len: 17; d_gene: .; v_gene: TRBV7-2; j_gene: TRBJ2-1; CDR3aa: CASSLVPRGGNYNEQFF; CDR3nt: TGTGCCAGCAGCTTAGTTCCTCGCGGCGGGAACTACAATGAGCAGTTCTTC
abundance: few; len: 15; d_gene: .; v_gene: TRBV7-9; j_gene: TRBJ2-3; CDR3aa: CASSSSRGTTDAQYF; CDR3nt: TGTGCCAGCAGCTCGTCCAGGGGAACGACAGATGCGCAGTATTTT
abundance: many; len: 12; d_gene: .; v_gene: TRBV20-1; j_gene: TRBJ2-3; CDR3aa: CSARDTTDTQYF; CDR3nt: TGCAGTGCTAGAGATACCACAGATACGCAGTATTTT
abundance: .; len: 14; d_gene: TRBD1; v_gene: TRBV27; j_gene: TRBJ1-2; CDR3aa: CASSLDRDNYGYTF; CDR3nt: TGTGCCAGCAGTTTGGACAGGGATAACTATGGCTACACCTTC
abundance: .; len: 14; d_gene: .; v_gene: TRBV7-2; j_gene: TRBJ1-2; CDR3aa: CASSLIPQNYGYTF; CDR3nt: TGTGCCAGCAGCTTAATCCCCCAGAACTATGGCTACACCTTC
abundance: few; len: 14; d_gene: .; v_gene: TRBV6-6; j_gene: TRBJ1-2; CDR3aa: CASRASQVTYGYTF; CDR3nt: TGTGCCAGCAGAGCCTCGCAAGTTACTTATGGCTACACCTTC
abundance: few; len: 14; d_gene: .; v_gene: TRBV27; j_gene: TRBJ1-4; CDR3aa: CASSSRKTNEKLFF; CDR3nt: TGTGCCAGCAGTTCGAGGAAGACTAATGAAAAACTGTTTTTT
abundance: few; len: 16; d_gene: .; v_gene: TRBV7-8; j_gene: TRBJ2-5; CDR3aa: CASSRRNSAGGETQYF; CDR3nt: TGTGCCAGCAGCCGGAGAAATAGCGCTGGAGGGGAGACCCAGTACTTC
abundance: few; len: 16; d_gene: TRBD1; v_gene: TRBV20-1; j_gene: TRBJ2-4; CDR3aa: CSARGEGQGAKNIQYF; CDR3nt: TGCAGTGCTAGAGGGGAGGGACAGGGGGCCAAAAACATTCAGTACTTC
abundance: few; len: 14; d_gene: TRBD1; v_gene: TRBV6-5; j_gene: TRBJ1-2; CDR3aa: CASSYGGQPYGYTF; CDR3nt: TGTGCCAGCAGTTACGGGGGACAGCCCTATGGCTACACCTTC
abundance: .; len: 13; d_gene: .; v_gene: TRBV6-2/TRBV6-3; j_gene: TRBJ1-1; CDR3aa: CASILPGGTEAFF; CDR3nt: TGTGCCAGCATCCTCCCCGGGGGAACTGAAGCTTTCTTT
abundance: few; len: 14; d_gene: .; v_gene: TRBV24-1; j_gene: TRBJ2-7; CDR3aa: CASSETGKTYEQYF; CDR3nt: TGTGCCTCCAGTGAAACAGGTAAAACCTACGAGCAGTACTTC
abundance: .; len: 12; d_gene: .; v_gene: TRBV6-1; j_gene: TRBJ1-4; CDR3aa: CASSRGWEKLFF; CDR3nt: TGTGCCAGCAGTAGGGGCTGGGAAAAACTGTTTTTT
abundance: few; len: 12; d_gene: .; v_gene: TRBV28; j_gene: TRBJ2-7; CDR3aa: CASRSGPRGQYF; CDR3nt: TGTGCCAGCAGATCCGGGCCCAGGGGGCAGTACTTC
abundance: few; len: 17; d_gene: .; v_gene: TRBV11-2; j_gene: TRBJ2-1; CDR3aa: CASSGGVRGATYNEQFF; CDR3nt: TGTGCCAGCAGCGGGGGCGTTCGAGGGGCGACCTACAATGAGCAGTTCTTC
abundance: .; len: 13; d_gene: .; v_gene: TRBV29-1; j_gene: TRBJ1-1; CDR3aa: CSATEGMNTEAFF; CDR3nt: TGCAGCGCCACGGAGGGCATGAACACTGAAGCTTTCTTT
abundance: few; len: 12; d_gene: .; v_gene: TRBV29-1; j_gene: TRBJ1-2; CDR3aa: CSVEAGIYGYTF; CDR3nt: TGCAGCGTTGAAGCGGGTATCTATGGCTACACCTTC
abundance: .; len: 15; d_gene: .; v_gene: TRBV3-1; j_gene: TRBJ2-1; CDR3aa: CASAAAGTDYNEQFF; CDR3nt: TGTGCCAGCGCCGCCGCCGGGACTGATTACAATGAGCAGTTCTTC
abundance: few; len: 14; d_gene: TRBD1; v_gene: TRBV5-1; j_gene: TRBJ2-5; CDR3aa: CASRRDRIPETQYF; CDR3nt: TGCGCCAGCAGGCGGGACAGGATCCCCGAGACCCAGTACTTC
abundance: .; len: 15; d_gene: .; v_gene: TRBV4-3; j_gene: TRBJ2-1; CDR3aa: CASSRDRASDNEQFF; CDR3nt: TGCGCCAGCAGCCGAGATAGGGCTAGCGACAATGAGCAGTTCTTC
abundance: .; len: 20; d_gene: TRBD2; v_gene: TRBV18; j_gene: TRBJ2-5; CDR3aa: CASSHNPLTQREGNNSPLHF; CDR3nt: TGTGCCAGCTCACACAACCCCTTGACACAACGGGAGGGAAATAATTCACCCCTCCACTTC
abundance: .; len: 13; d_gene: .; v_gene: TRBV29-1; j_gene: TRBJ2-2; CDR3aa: CSTYEGDTGELFF; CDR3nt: TGCAGCACTTACGAGGGGGACACCGGGGAGCTGTTTTTT
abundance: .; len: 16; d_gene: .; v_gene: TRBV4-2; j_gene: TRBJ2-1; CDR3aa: CASSQEGGLLYNEQFF; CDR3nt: TGTGCCAGCAGCCAAGAAGGGGGACTTCTTTACAATGAGCAGTTCTTC